This T cell receptor beta chain was obtained from a study of blood T cell repertoires in COVID-19. Across the study: The United States, Italy and Spain were the sources of the acute and convalescent COVID-19 samples. Sources were T cells, B-cell-depleted T cells, or PBMCs; the material itself was cDNA or gDNA.

The length of the CDR3 is 13 residues. V lost 8 bases, J lost 4 bases, and 7 bases stayed unmatched. The germline V gene encodes CDR1 LNHDA and CDR2 SQIVND (reference sequence). This clone was seen a single time. In the source study's methods: Reference gene primer amplification gave nucleated cell count estimates. Measured with immunoSEQ multiplex PCR; TCRdb has only the in-frame clones, and not every one. V and J calls and clone size are those listed in that table; D and trimming were worked out from the DNA. The repertoire includes more than 110,000 clones, 70% to 85% of them detected once, and about 3.6% sits in the top ten.

Sequenced input: peripheral blood. The TCR sequence derives from a man aged 55-75 years with acute or convalescent COVID-19. The V and J genes are TRBV19 and TRBJ1-2; 7 positions match TRBD1. DNA for the CDR3: TGTGCCAGTGGCCGGGACAGATCCTATGGCTACACCTTC. This translates into CASGRDRSYGYTF.